The entry below describes one T cell receptor (beta chain). Its antigen is unidentified. Germline V gene sequence: CDR1 ENHRY, CDR2 SYGVKD. Trimming removed 4 bases at V and 2 bases at J, with 15 bases between. The CDR3 has 15 residues. This specimen belongs to a study of OX40 agonist ivuxolimab in advanced cancers. The overall study: Patients received ivuxolimab, an agonistic anti-OX40 (CD134) antibody. Regarding the study as a whole: Nonresponders, in some cases, also had low normalized T-cell clonal expansion.

Autoimmune disease history or systemic immunosuppression excluded patients. The method was immunoSEQ multiplex PCR; TCRdb's version includes in-frame clones alone and lacks a portion of them. The sample lists 70,000 to 85,000 clones; around 86% were seen once. The V and J genes are TRBV10-3 and TRBJ2-7; tentative D call: TRBD1 (8 bases). This sequence was found in an adult with an advanced solid tumor such as melanoma, head and neck, liver or kidney cancer. Material: CD4+ or CD8+ T cells sorted from blood, obtained in a trial of the OX40 agonist ivuxolimab. The CDR3 sequence: CAISATGGGTYEQYF. The CDR3 DNA is TGTGCCATCAGTGCAACAGGGGGAGGGACCTACGAGCAGTACTTC.